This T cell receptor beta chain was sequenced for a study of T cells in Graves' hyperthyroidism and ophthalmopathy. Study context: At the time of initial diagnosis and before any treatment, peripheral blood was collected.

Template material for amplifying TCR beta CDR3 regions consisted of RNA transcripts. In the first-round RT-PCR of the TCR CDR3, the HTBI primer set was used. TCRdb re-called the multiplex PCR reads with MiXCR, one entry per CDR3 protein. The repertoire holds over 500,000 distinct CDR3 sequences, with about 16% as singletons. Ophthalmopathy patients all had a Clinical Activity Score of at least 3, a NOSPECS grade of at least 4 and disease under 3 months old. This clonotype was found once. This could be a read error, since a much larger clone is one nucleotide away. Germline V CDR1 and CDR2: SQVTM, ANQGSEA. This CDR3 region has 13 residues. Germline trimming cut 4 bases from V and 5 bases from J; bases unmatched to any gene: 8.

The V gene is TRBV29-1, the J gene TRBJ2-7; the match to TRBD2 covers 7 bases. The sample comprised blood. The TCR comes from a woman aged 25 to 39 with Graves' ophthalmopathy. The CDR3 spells CSVGKAGDNEQYF. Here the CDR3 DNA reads TGCAGCGTTGGAAAGGCGGGAGATAACGAGCAGTACTTC.